The 14 T cell receptor beta chains presented below share a single source sample, sequenced in a study of T cells in Graves' hyperthyroidism and ophthalmopathy. TCR beta CDR3 region amplification was performed from RNA transcripts. When the TCR CDR3 underwent first-round RT-PCR, the HTBI primer set was used. TCRdb analysed the multiplex PCR reads with MiXCR anew, one entry per CDR3 protein. The profile shows hundreds of thousands of distinct CDR3 sequences, less than 20% of them singletons. Sample: blood. These receptors all stem from a man aged 40-55 years with Graves' ophthalmopathy.

In its sample, this clonotype was seen a few times. The chain recombines TRBV11-2 with TRBJ2-1; D remains unclear. The CDR3 is 14 residues long. Germline V lookup: CDR1 SGHAT, CDR2 FQNNGV. The V and J ends lost 6 bases and 2 bases respectively, with 11 bases between them. The CDR3 DNA sequence: TGTGCCAGCAGACCTGGGGATACCTACAATGAGCAGTTCTTC. Translation: CASRPGDTYNEQFF.

This clonotype was recorded many times. The chain uses TRBV6-1 and TRBJ1-5; no reliable D call. V gave up 2 bases and J gave up 1 base, with 12 bases separating them. Germline loops: CDR1 MNHNS, CDR2 SASEGT. The CDR3 covers 16 residues. Here the CDR3 DNA reads TGTGCCAGCAGTGAACTACCGCCGGGAAGCAATCAGCCCCAGCATTTT. Protein product: CASSELPPGSNQPQHF.

V is TRBV2 and J is TRBJ1-2; no clear D. Trimming shortened V by 11 bases and J by 4 bases, and 29 bases separated the two germline ends. From germline, CDR1 is SNHLY and CDR2 FYNNEI. The CDR3 has 17 residues. CDR3 region: CAGKALVSRVYSYGYTF. The DNA of the CDR3 is TGTGCCGGCAAAGCTCTTGTGTCGAGAGTGTATTCCTATGGCTACACCTTC.

V and J are TRBV10-3 and TRBJ1-1; D is possibly TRBD1 (6 bases). With 5 bases removed from V and 8 bases from J, the gap between germline ends came to 21 bases. This CDR3 is built from 15 residues. Germline V gene data show CDR1 as ENHRY and CDR2 as SYGVKD. The CDR3 DNA is TGTGCCATCAGTTCCAGGGGCCCCGAGGGGGAGGAAGCTTTCTTT. Translation gives CAISSRGPEGEEAFF.

This clonotype appeared many times. The rearrangement links TRBV11-2 to TRBJ2-2; 7 nucleotides agree with TRBD2. Germline V gives CDR1 SGHAT, CDR2 FQNNGV. V lost 0 bases and J lost 6; bases outside the gene matches: 7. This CDR3 is 16 amino acids long. Here the CDR3 DNA reads TGTGCCAGCAGCTTAGATCGATTGGGAGGGGCCGGGGAGCTGTTTTTT. This sequence encodes CASSLDRLGGAGELFF.

Remarks on this clonotype: A clone one base away is much larger, so this may be a read error. V gene TRBV30 combines with J gene TRBJ1-1; unclear D gene. V dropped 2 bases and J dropped 1 base, with 8 bases sitting between them. The V gene's germline CDR1 is GTSNPN and CDR2 SVGIG (reference sequence). The CDR3 totals 13 residues. The CDR3 DNA sequence: TGTGCCTGGAGTCCGGAGGAGAACACTGAAGCTTTCTTT. Translation gives CAWSPEENTEAFF.

This clonotype occurred many times. The J gene is TRBJ2-3, the V gene TRBV7-3; tentatively, D is TRBD2 (6 bases). The CDR3 runs 16 residues. V lost 5 bases and J 1 base, leaving 16 bases between the germline ends. From germline, CDR1 is SGHTA and CDR2 FQGTGA. The CDR3 reads CASSLPGLGGTDTQYF. DNA for the CDR3: TGTGCCAGCAGCCTCCCGGGACTCGGGGGCACAGATACGCAGTATTTT. Filled out from reference TRBV7-3 and TRBJ2-3, the complete variable domain reads GAGVSQTPSNKVTEKGKYVELRCDPISGHTALYWYRQSLGQGPEFLIYFQGTGAADDSGLPNDRFFAVRPEGSVSTLKIQRTERGDSAVYLCASSLPGLGGTDTQYFGPGTRLTVL.

This clonotype was found a few times. The J gene is TRBJ1-2, the V gene TRBV30; the D gene is possibly TRBD1 (6 bases). Trimming left V 3 bases short and J 0 bases short, with 20 bases between. The length of the CDR3 is 17 residues. Germline-derived CDR1 and CDR2 are GTSNPN and SVGIG (reference sequence). The CDR3 bases are TGTGCCTGGAGGCCTCGGGGCAGGGGAATAGCTAACTATGGCTACACCTTC. This codes for CAWRPRGRGIANYGYTF.

This chain connects TRBV3-1 to TRBJ2-2, with D perhaps TRBD1 (5 bases). Germline V lookup: CDR1 LGHDT, CDR2 YNNKEL (reference sequence). V gave up 7 bases and J gave up 0 bases, with 12 bases separating them. This CDR3 is 15 amino acids long. The CDR3 DNA follows: TGTGCCAGCAACCCACGGACAACGAACACCGGGGAGCTGTTTTTT. It translates to CASNPRTTNTGELFF.

The chain joins TRBV7-2 to TRBJ2-6; 7 bases are shared with TRBD1. J lost 2 bases, V lost 5 bases, and 0 bases had no gene match. This CDR3 has 14 amino acids. CDR1 and CDR2 (germline): SGHTA, FQGNSA. The CDR3 nucleotides are TGTGCCAGCAGCGACAGGGCTGGGGCCAACGTCCTGACTTTC. It codes for CASSDRAGANVLTF.

This clonotype has only a few counts. The genes are TRBV6-1 and TRBJ2-3, with no clear D. V was pared by 7 bases and J by 2 bases, with 16 bases between. Germline CDR1 reads MNHNS; CDR2 reads SASEGT. The CDR3 consists of 15 residues. CDR3 sequence reads: CASTAHQLYTDTQYF. DNA of the CDR3: TGTGCCAGCACCGCACACCAGCTTTACACAGATACGCAGTATTTT.

This clonotype was seen a few times. J is TRBJ2-3 and V is TRBV6-2 or TRBV6-3; the match to TRBD2 covers 9 bases. V gave up 5 bases and J gave up 4 bases; unmatched junction bases: 7. The CDR3 extends over 15 amino acids. The V gene's germline CDR1 is MNHEY and CDR2 SVGEGT. The CDR3 loop is CASSQGLAPADTQYF. DNA for the CDR3: TGTGCCAGCAGTCAGGGACTAGCCCCCGCAGATACGCAGTATTTT.

This clonotype has a handful of counts. The chain combines TRBV2 with TRBJ2-3; D not certain. Germline-derived CDR1 and CDR2 are SNHLY and FYNNEI. The CDR3 consists of 14 residues. V was trimmed by 3 bases and J by 2 bases, leaving 9 bases between them. CDR3 loop: CASSDKRTTDTQYF. The CDR3 DNA is TGTGCCAGCAGTGACAAGCGAACCACAGATACGCAGTATTTT.

The chain employs TRBV6-2 or TRBV6-3 and TRBJ1-1; 8 nucleotides agree with TRBD1. Looked up from germline, CDR1 is MNHEY and CDR2 is SVGEGT. V lost 6 bases to trimming and J lost 5 bases; unmatched junction nucleotides: 8. The CDR3 is 14 amino acids. CDR3 amino acids: CASRPDRGWTEAFF. In DNA form, the CDR3 reads TGTGCCAGCAGGCCAGACAGGGGTTGGACTGAAGCTTTCTTT.